This TCR beta chain is from a study of naive and memory T cell subsets. Deletions cut 2 bases from V and 2 bases from J, with 13 bases between. Germline assignment: CDR1 MDHEN and CDR2 SYDVKM. The CDR3 covers 16 residues. Reverse transcription of blood and skin TCR RNA was primed at alpha and beta constant regions. Each CDR3 protein gets one entry after TCRdb re-called the 5' RACE reads with MiXCR. Of tens of thousands of distinct CDR3 sequences listed, approximately 3.9% are singletons. This clonotype was counted at least ten times. Adult healthy volunteers gave 2.5 ml peripheral blood for whole-blood RNA. Input was roughly 1 to 1,100 ng of DNase-treated total RNA without cell sorting.

The V call is TRBV28, the J call TRBJ1-3, with a tentative D call TRBD1 (6 bases). The source of this sequence is a male donor in good health. The CDR3 DNA reads as TGTGCCAGCAGTTTAAGGGGGGGTTCGACTGGAAACACCATATATTTT. Translating gives CASSLRGGSTGNTIYF.